The rows below give T cell receptor beta chains drawn from one sample of a study of identical twins. From the 5' RACE reads, TCRdb called clonotypes with MiXCR, one entry per CDR3 protein. The sample contains approximately 890,000 distinct CDR3 sequences, roughly an eighth of which appear only once. The same sample was also used in a study of yellow fever vaccine responses in identical twins.

The sample was PBMCs. All receptors derive from a woman in her late teens or twenties in good health. The CDR3 runs from the conserved cysteine through the conserved F or W. Each record gives: J gene, D gene, V gene, clone size, CDR3 DNA, CDR3 protein. The D gene is left open where the match is weak. A row's size may be missing; if present it is once, few, many or a size class.

TRBJ2-5 TRBD2 TRBV7-9 many TGTGCCAGCAGCACCCGACTAGCGGGTTGGCAAGAGACCCAGTACTTC CASSTRLAGWQETQYF
TRBJ2-1 - TRBV24-1 - TGTGCCACCAGTGATTTGGACTCGCGCTCCTACAATGAGCAGTTCTTC CATSDLDSRSYNEQFF
TRBJ1-1 - TRBV12-3/TRBV12-4 many TGTGCCAGCAGTTTCTACATTTATGGGGACACTGAAGCTTTCTTT CASSFYIYGDTEAFF
TRBJ2-1 TRBD2 TRBV6-5 many TGTGCCAGCAGTTACGGGACTAGCTTCGACAATGAGCAGTTCTTC CASSYGTSFDNEQFF
TRBJ2-2 - TRBV5-5 - TGTGCCAGCAGCTTCCTCCGGGGTGTAAACACCGGGGAGCTGTTTTTT CASSFLRGVNTGELFF
TRBJ1-4 TRBD1 TRBV9 few TGTGCCAGCAGCAGACAGGGGATCGGTGAAAAACTGTTTTTT CASSRQGIGEKLFF
TRBJ1-2 - TRBV12-3/TRBV12-4 - TGTGCCAGCAGTTTCAGAATAGCTAACTATGGCTACACCTTC CASSFRIANYGYTF
TRBJ2-7 - TRBV20-1 few TGCAGTGCCACTGGGGCCGCCTACGAGCAGTACTTC CSATGAAYEQYF
TRBJ1-1 - TRBV2 - TGTGCCAGCAGGGACAGAGATCCCACTGAAGCTTTCTTT CASRDRDPTEAFF
TRBJ1-1 TRBD1 TRBV4-1 few TGCGCCAGCAGCCAAGGCCTTCGCGGACAGGGGGTGAACACTGAAGCTTTCTTT CASSQGLRGQGVNTEAFF
TRBJ1-6 - TRBV14 many TGTGCCAGCAGGACCAGCTCCTATAATTCACCCCTCCACTTT CASRTSSYNSPLHF
TRBJ2-1 - TRBV10-2 - TGCGCCAGCAGTGAGAGGCTAGCAGGCAGGTACAATGAGCAGTTCTTC CASSERLAGRYNEQFF
TRBJ1-5 TRBD1 TRBV2 - TGTGCCAGCAGAGGACAGGGTACCAACAATCCTAGAAATCAGCCCCAGCATTTT CASRGQGTNNPRNQPQHF
TRBJ2-3 TRBD2 TRBV4-2 - TGTGCCAGCAGCCAAGATCTGGGGGGGGGCACAGATACGCAGTATTTT CASSQDLGGGTDTQYF
TRBJ2-2 TRBD1 TRBV14 - TGTGCCAGCAGCCAAACAGGGGGCTGGACCGGGGAGCTGTTTTTT CASSQTGGWTGELFF
TRBJ1-4 - TRBV6-1 - TGTGCCAGCACTAAAGCGATCTCTAATGAAAAACTGTTTTTT CASTKAISNEKLFF
TRBJ2-7 TRBD2 TRBV20-1 - TGCAGTGCTAGAAGGCTAGCGGGAGGAGAAAATCACGAGCAGTACTTC CSARRLAGGENHEQYF
TRBJ1-1 - TRBV21-1 - TGTGCCAGCAGCACTCTGCCGGACAGCCACACTGAAGCTTTCTTT CASSTLPDSHTEAFF
TRBJ1-1 - TRBV6-5 - TGTGCCAGCAGTTACTCTTCGGGGTTTGATTCAATAGGAGCTTTCTTT CASSYSSGFDSIGAFF
TRBJ2-1 TRBD2 TRBV2 few TGTGCCAGCCTCGGGAGGGTGCGGGGTGAGCAGTTCTTC CASLGRVRGEQFF
TRBJ1-2 - TRBV10-3 - TGTGCCATCAGTGAGTCGACGACAGGCCCGAGGATCTATGGCTACACCTTC CAISESTTGPRIYGYTF
TRBJ2-5 - TRBV5-1 - TGCGCCAGCAGCCTTATGGGGGCGCAGGGGTGGGAGACCCAGTACTTC CASSLMGAQGWETQYF
TRBJ2-1 - TRBV27 few TGTGCCACCGTCAGGTACAATGAGCAGTTCTTC CATVRYNEQFF
TRBJ2-1 TRBD2 TRBV2 few TGTGCCAGCAGTCCTAGCGGGGCTGGATACAATGAGCAGTTCTTC CASSPSGAGYNEQFF
TRBJ2-1 - TRBV2 few TGTGCCAGAACGGAGGGCAATGAGCAGTTCTTC CARTEGNEQFF
TRBJ2-3 - TRBV12-3/TRBV12-4 few TGTGCCAGCAGTTTTACAGGGTCAAGAGCAGATACGCAGTATTTT CASSFTGSRADTQYF
TRBJ2-2 TRBD2 TRBV29-1 - TGCAGCGTTAGGAGAGCGGGAGGAACCGGGGAGCTGTTTTTT CSVRRAGGTGELFF
TRBJ2-1 TRBD2 TRBV5-1 - TGCGCCAGCAGCTTGGAGGCTAGCGGGTACTACAATGAGCAGTTCTTC CASSLEASGYYNEQFF
TRBJ1-5 - TRBV28 - TGTGCCAGCAGTTTAAACAGGGTCGGGAATCAGCCCCAGCATTTT CASSLNRVGNQPQHF
TRBJ1-5 - TRBV20-1 few TGCAGTGCAACCCTAAGCCTGGGGGGCGGACAGCCCCAGCATTTT CSATLSLGGGQPQHF
TRBJ2-1 TRBD2 TRBV12-3/TRBV12-4 many TGTGCCAGCAGTCTCCGACTAGCGGGGCCCGAGCAGTTCTTC CASSLRLAGPEQFF
TRBJ1-5 - TRBV24-1 few TGTGCCACCAGTGATGGAGGCATCAATCAGCCCCAGCATTTT CATSDGGINQPQHF
TRBJ2-3 - TRBV10-3 few TGTGCCATCAGTGGAGACCAGGTAGCAGATACGCAGTATTTT CAISGDQVADTQYF
TRBJ1-1 TRBD1 TRBV12-3/TRBV12-4 many TGTGCCAGCAGAGGGACAGTCATGAACACTGAAGCTTTCTTT CASRGTVMNTEAFF
TRBJ1-2 - TRBV5-1 many TGCGCCAGCAGCTTGGGGGACCCGACATGGGGCTACACCTTC CASSLGDPTWGYTF
TRBJ1-2 - TRBV2 few TGTGCCAGCAGTGAAGCTCCCAGTTATGGCTACACCTTC CASSEAPSYGYTF
TRBJ1-6 TRBD1 TRBV13 - TGTGCCAGCAGCCCTACAACGGACAGGAATTCACCCCTCCACTTT CASSPTTDRNSPLHF
TRBJ2-5 TRBD2 TRBV12-3/TRBV12-4 few TGTGCCAGCAGTTCTTTTCAGGGTCTAGCGGGAGAGACCCAGTACTTC CASSSFQGLAGETQYF
TRBJ1-6 - TRBV5-1 - TGCGCCAGCAGCACCGGACAGACAAATTCACCCCTCCACTTT CASSTGQTNSPLHF
TRBJ2-1 - TRBV12-3/TRBV12-4 - TGTGCCAGCACCGGGGACCTAGGGTCCGTTTTCTTC CASTGDLGSVFF
TRBJ2-3 TRBD2 TRBV20-1 - TGCAGTGCTAGCCTAGCGGGCGGGGGGGGCACAGATACGCAGTATTTT CSASLAGGGGTDTQYF
TRBJ2-3 - TRBV10-3 - TGTGCCATCAGTGAAACAGGTAGCACAGATACGCAGTATTTT CAISETGSTDTQYF
TRBJ1-2 - TRBV29-1 - TGCAGCGTGGCGCAGGGGACAATCTATGGCTACACCTTC CSVAQGTIYGYTF
TRBJ2-1 - TRBV20-1 - TGCAGTGCTAGGAAGGACTGGTTTTCCTACAATGAGCAGTTCTTC CSARKDWFSYNEQFF
TRBJ2-1 - TRBV28 - TGTGCCAGCAGCTCAGCGATACTATACAATGAGCAGTTCTTC CASSSAILYNEQFF
TRBJ1-3 TRBD1 TRBV5-1 - TGCGCCAGCAGCTTCCAAGGACAGGGGACTGGAAACACCATATATTTT CASSFQGQGTGNTIYF
TRBJ2-5 - TRBV6-5 few TGTGCCAGCAGTTACGCTCCAGGGATTGGAGGGGAGACCCAGTACTTC CASSYAPGIGGETQYF